This record covers a single TCR beta chain. Its antigen is unidentified. Here immunoSEQ multiplex PCR was the method, and the copy in TCRdb shows in-frame clones only, minus some. The table lists thousands of clones, under 75% of them singletons. This sample was taken from a study of tissue T cells after allogeneic stem cell transplantation. Findings and caveats of the study: Within patients, tissue anatomy strongly shaped TCR repertoire composition.

The CDR3 has 16 amino acids. V shed 4 bases and J 2 bases; nucleotides not matched to a gene: 6. Germline CDR1 and CDR2: SGHRS and YFSETQ. This sequence was found in a woman between 18 and 49 years old with breast cancer. The material sequenced was duodenum tissue, taken at autopsy. This chain links TRBV5-1 with TRBJ2-3, with 11 bases fitting TRBD2. CDR3 amino acids: CASSPGLADSTDTQYF. The CDR3 DNA reads as TGCGCCAGCAGCCCGGGACTAGCGGACTCCACAGATACGCAGTATTTT.